A selection of T cell receptor beta chains follows, all from one sample in a study of blood T cell repertoires in COVID-19. The data were produced by immunoSEQ multiplex PCR, yet TCRdb's version contains in-frame clones alone and is incomplete. Of under 200,000 clones in the sample, around 82% were seen once. The material sequenced was PBMCs or T cells enriched from blood (not recorded which). The receptors derive from a woman aged 55-69 years with acute COVID-19. Both conserved end residues are part of each CDR3. The D gene is left open where the match is weak. Size tells how often a clone was seen (once, few, many) or the class of an expanded clone, and some rows leave it out.

>TRBV28|.|.|TRBJ1-6
TGTGCCAGCAGCCCCGGGGGGCGGGCTTCAGCCCTCCACTTT
CASSPGGRASALHF
>TRBV7-2|.|.|TRBJ1-5
TGTGCCAGCAGCCTAATAGGGCAGGGTCAGCCCCAGCATTTT
CASSLIGQGQPQHF
>TRBV11-3|TRBD2|.|TRBJ2-1
TGTGCCAGCAGCGCGACCCCAACTAGCGGGGGCTGGGGTGAGCAGTTCTTC
CASSATPTSGGWGEQFF
>TRBV15|.|.|TRBJ1-3
TGTGCCACCAGCAGAGATAGCGTCTTCTCTGGAAACACCATATATTTT
CATSRDSVFSGNTIYF
>TRBV27|TRBD1|.|TRBJ2-1
TGTGCCAGCAGTTTATCCCTGGGAGCAGACAGGGTGTTTAGCAATGAGCAGTTCTTC
CASSLSLGADRVFSNEQFF
>TRBV5-1|.|.|TRBJ2-2
TGCGCCAGCAGCTTGAGTCAGACCGGGGAGCTGTTTTTT
CASSLSQTGELFF
>TRBV2|TRBD2|.|TRBJ2-3
TGTGCCAGCATGGGAGCGGGAGGGCCACGCACAGATACGCAGTATTTT
CASMGAGGPRTDTQYF
>TRBV27|TRBD1|.|TRBJ1-5
TGTGCCAGCAGATTCGGGACGCCGGGACAGGGTAATATTCAGCCCCAGCATTTT
CASRFGTPGQGNIQPQHF
>TRBV21-1|.|.|TRBJ2-3
TGTGCCAGCAGCTCCCATTTCCAGCGGGGGGGTAGGACAGATACGCAGTATTTT
CASSSHFQRGGRTDTQYF
>TRBV2|.|.|TRBJ1-1
TGTGCCAGCACTGCAGACATGAACACTGAAGCTTTCTTT
CASTADMNTEAFF
>TRBV27|TRBD1|.|TRBJ1-1
TGTGCCAGCAGTCAACAGGGGGTTCGGACTGAAGCTTTCTTT
CASSQQGVRTEAFF
>TRBV9|.|.|TRBJ1-5
TGTGCCAGCAGCGTAGGAGACAACTCGCATCAGCCCCAGCATTTT
CASSVGDNSHQPQHF
>TRBV7-9|TRBD1|.|TRBJ1-4
TGTGCCAGCAGCGCCAGGACAGGGGTTGGTAATGAAAAACTGTTTTTT
CASSARTGVGNEKLFF
>TRBV5-1|.|.|TRBJ1-1
TGCGCCAGCAGCTCCTCGACAGGAGACACTGAAGCTTTCTTT
CASSSSTGDTEAFF
>TRBV7-9|.|once|TRBJ1-5
TGTGCCAGCAGCTCCGTCGAGCAGCCCCAGCATTTT
CASSSVEQPQHF
>TRBV11-2|.|few|TRBJ1-1
TGTGCCAGCAGCCCGAGTGGGGCGAACACTGAAGCTTTCTTT
CASSPSGANTEAFF